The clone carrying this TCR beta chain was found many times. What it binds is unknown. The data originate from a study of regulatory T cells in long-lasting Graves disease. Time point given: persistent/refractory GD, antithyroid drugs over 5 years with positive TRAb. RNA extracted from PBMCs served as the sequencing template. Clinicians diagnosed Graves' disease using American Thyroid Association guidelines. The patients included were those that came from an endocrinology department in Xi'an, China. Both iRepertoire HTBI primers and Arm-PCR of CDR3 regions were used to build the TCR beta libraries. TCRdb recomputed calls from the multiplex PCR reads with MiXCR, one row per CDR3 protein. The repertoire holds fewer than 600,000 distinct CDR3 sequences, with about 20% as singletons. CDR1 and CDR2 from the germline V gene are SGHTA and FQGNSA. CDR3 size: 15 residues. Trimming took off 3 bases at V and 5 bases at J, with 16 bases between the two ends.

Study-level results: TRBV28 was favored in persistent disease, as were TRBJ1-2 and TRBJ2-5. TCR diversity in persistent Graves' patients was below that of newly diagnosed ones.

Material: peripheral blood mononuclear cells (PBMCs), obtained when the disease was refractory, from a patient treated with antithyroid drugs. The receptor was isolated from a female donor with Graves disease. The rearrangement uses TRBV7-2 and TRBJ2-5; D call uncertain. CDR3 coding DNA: TGTGCCAGCAGCTTTAACCCCGGCTACCGGGAGACCCAGTACTTC. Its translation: CASSFNPGYRETQYF. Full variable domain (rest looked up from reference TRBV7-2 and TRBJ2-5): GAGVSQSPSNKVTEKGKDVELRCDPISGHTALYWYRQSLGQGLEFLIYFQGNSAPDKSGLPSDRFSAERTGGSVSTLTIQRTQQEDSAVYLCASSFNPGYRETQYFGPGTRLLVL.